Each of the 22 T cell receptor beta chains below was sequenced from the same sample in a study of T-cell memory formation after mild COVID-19. TCRdb called the 5' RACE reads again in MiXCR, with one record for every CDR3 protein. The sample has over 95,000 distinct CDR3 sequences, approximately 21% seen once. Specimen: PBMCs or a T cell subset sorted from them (not recorded which). The origin of the receptors is a man younger than 30 who had mild COVID-19 (a few samples of this study predate the infection). Cell type and time point are not known.

The table lists this clonotype with a few counts. The V gene is TRBV27, the J gene TRBJ1-6; TRBD1 is a possible D gene (5 bases). The CDR3 has 15 amino acids. Trimming took off 6 bases at V and 9 bases at J, with 18 bases between the two ends. Germline loops: CDR1 MNHEY, CDR2 SMNVEV (reference sequence). For the CDR3, the DNA is TGTGCCAGCAGCCTGGATTTGCCAGGGATTTCACCCCTCCACTTT. This gives the protein CASSLDLPGISPLHF.

This clonotype was seen a few times. The gene calls are TRBV7-2 and TRBJ2-3; D is undetermined. From germline, CDR1 is SGHTA and CDR2 FQGNSA. Trimming removed 3 bases at V and 2 bases at J, with 15 bases between. The CDR3 spans 16 residues. CDR3 in DNA: TGTGCCAGCAGCTTGGGTTACTCCCACCCCACAGATACGCAGTATTTT. Amino acids: CASSLGYSHPTDTQYF.

The rearrangement links TRBV6-5 to TRBJ2-2; 11 bases align to TRBD2. The J segment lost 5 bases and the V segment lost 6 bases, leaving 5 bases of the junction unmatched. Germline V lookup: CDR1 MNHEY, CDR2 SVGAGI. There are 15 residues in the CDR3. The CDR3 DNA reads as TGTGCCAGCAGCCAGGGACTAGCGGAAACCGGGGAGCTGTTTTTT. It translates to CASSQGLAETGELFF.

This clonotype was picked up a small number of times. The chain has TRBV5-5 and TRBJ1-5; the D is unclear. V dropped 1 base and J dropped 0 bases, with 8 bases sitting between them. Germline loops: CDR1 SGHKS, CDR2 YYEKEE (reference sequence). The CDR3 contains 15 residues. CDR3 nucleotides: TGTGCCAGCAGCTTGAGATGGGGTAGCAATCAGCCCCAGCATTTT. As protein: CASSLRWGSNQPQHF.

This clonotype has only a few counts. V and J are TRBV27 and TRBJ1-2; D ambiguous. V was clipped by 1 base and J by 6 bases, with 15 bases between them. The CDR3 loop spans 15 amino acids. Germline CDR1 and CDR2: MNHEY and SMNVEV (reference sequence). CDR3 residues: CASSLFAGWRDGYTF. In DNA form, the CDR3 reads TGTGCCAGCAGTTTATTCGCGGGGTGGAGGGATGGCTACACCTTC.

The chain uses TRBV27 and TRBJ1-6; no firm D call. Germline CDR1 and CDR2: MNHEY and SMNVEV (reference sequence). The CDR3 totals 13 residues. The V gene lost 0 bases and the J gene lost 7 bases, with 4 bases spanning the gap. The CDR3 DNA follows: TGTGCCAGCAGTTTATCGGGGAATTCACCCCTCCACTTT. This gives the protein CASSLSGNSPLHF.

The chain joins TRBV7-9 to TRBJ2-3; 8 bases line up with TRBD2. The ends lost 6 bases at V and 3 bases at J; junction bases unmatched: 8. The CDR3 totals 15 residues. In germline, CDR1 is SEHNR, CDR2 FQNEAQ (reference sequence). The CDR3 DNA reads TGTGCCAGCAGGCCCCCACAGCGGGGGACAGATACGCAGTATTTT. Protein product: CASRPPQRGTDTQYF.

This chain joins TRBV6-2 or TRBV6-3 and TRBJ2-2; perhaps D is TRBD1 or TRBD2 (6 bases each). Trimming removed 7 bases at V and 6 bases at J, with 15 bases between. The germline V gene encodes CDR1 MNHEY and CDR2 SVGEGT. This CDR3 comprises 14 residues. This CDR3 is CASKGGLRAGELFF. The CDR3 bases are TGTGCCAGCAAGGGGGGCCTAAGGGCCGGGGAGCTGTTTTTT.

V is TRBV29-1 and J is TRBJ2-1; maybe TRBD1 (6 bases). Germline V gene lookup returns CDR1 SQVTM and CDR2 ANQGSEA. This CDR3 spans 14 amino acids. V gave up 6 bases and J gave up 2 bases, with 14 bases separating them. In DNA form, the CDR3 reads TGCAGCGTGGGACCAGGGGTTCCCTACAATGAGCAGTTCTTC. It yields the protein CSVGPGVPYNEQFF.

The chain employs TRBV6-5 and TRBJ1-2, with TRBD1 as a possible D gene (5 bases). The V gene's germline CDR1 is MNHEY and CDR2 SVGAGI. V lost 0 bases to trimming and J lost 10 bases, with 12 bases between them. The CDR3 consists of 13 residues. The chain's CDR3 is CASSYSTRGDYTF. The CDR3 DNA reads as TGTGCCAGCAGTTACTCGACTCGGGGCGACTACACCTTC.

In DNA, the CDR3 is TGTGCCAGCAGTTTATCAGGACTCGACACCGGGGAGCTGTTTTTT. Translated, it gives CASSLSGLDTGELFF. This chain uses TRBV27 with TRBJ2-2, with a tentative D call TRBD2 (5 bases). The length of the CDR3 is 15 residues. Germline V gives CDR1 MNHEY, CDR2 SMNVEV (reference sequence). Trimming removed 0 bases from V and 3 bases from J, with 8 bases in between.

This chain uses TRBV7-6 with TRBJ2-2, with 8 bases matching TRBD1. J gave up 7 bases and V 1 base, and 8 bases lay outside the gene matches. The CDR3 is 16 amino acids. Germline V gene sequence: CDR1 SGHVS, CDR2 FNYEAQ. The CDR3 region is CASSLVSTGANGELFF. The DNA for the CDR3 is TGTGCCAGCAGCTTAGTCTCGACAGGGGCGAACGGGGAGCTGTTTTTT.

This clonotype was seen a few times. The V gene is TRBV6-5, the J gene TRBJ1-1; no firm D call. This CDR3 spans 13 amino acids. CDR1 is MNHEY and CDR2 is SVGAGI in the germline V gene. V shed 6 bases and J shed 1 base, with 9 bases lying between them. The CDR3 here is CASSHTENTEAFF. As DNA, the CDR3 is TGTGCCAGCAGCCATACAGAGAACACTGAAGCTTTCTTT.

The rearrangement links TRBV12-3 or TRBV12-4 to TRBJ1-1; D is possibly TRBD1 (6 bases). The V end lost 6 bases, the J end lost 0 bases, and 14 bases lay between the germline ends. There are 15 residues in the CDR3. CDR3 nucleotide sequence: TGTGCCAGCAGGGAAAAGGGGGGTATGAACACTGAAGCTTTCTTT. Its protein is CASREKGGMNTEAFF.

This clonotype was observed a few times. The gene calls are TRBV6-2 or TRBV6-3 and TRBJ2-2; TRBD2 might be the D (6 bases). This CDR3 has 13 residues. V was clipped by 7 bases and J by 6 bases, with 12 bases between them. CDR1 MNHEY and CDR2 SVGEGT come from the germline V gene. The CDR3 nucleotides are TGTGCCAGCATCAGCAGGAGGGCCGGGGAGCTGTTTTTT. This translates into CASISRRAGELFF.

This clonotype came up a few times. The chain joins TRBV29-1 to TRBJ2-4, with 8 bases lining up with TRBD2. V lost 6 bases to trimming and J lost 7 bases; unmatched junction nucleotides: 11. CDR1 SQVTM and CDR2 ANQGSEA come from the germline V gene. CDR3 length: 14 amino acids. CDR3 residues: CSVAGAGLGNIQYF. The CDR3 region has the DNA TGCAGCGTGGCCGGGGCGGGACTAGGGAACATTCAGTACTTC.

This sequence joins TRBV9 and TRBJ1-1; D may be TRBD1 (6 bases). Trimming removed 0 bases from V and 7 bases from J, with 10 bases in between. The CDR3 loop spans 13 amino acids. Per the germline V gene, CDR1 is SGDLS and CDR2 is YYNGEE. The CDR3: CASSVGRGSEAFF. CDR3 nucleotide sequence: TGTGCCAGCAGCGTAGGTAGGGGGAGTGAAGCTTTCTTT. Variable domain in full (rest from reference TRBV9 and TRBJ1-1): DSGVTQTPKHLITATGQRVTLRCSPRSGDLSVYWYQQSLDQGLQFLIQYYNGEERAKGNILERFSAQQFPDLHSELNLSSLELGDSALYFCASSVGRGSEAFFGQGTRLTVV.

The sample holds a few counts of this clonotype. V is TRBV12-3 or TRBV12-4 and J is TRBJ2-2, with TRBD1 as a possible D gene (5 bases). The CDR3 extends over 16 amino acids. The V gene lost 2 bases and the J gene lost 2 bases, with 12 bases spanning the gap. The CDR3: CASSLWQGPNTGELFF. In nucleotides, the CDR3 is TGTGCCAGCAGTTTATGGCAGGGCCCAAACACCGGGGAGCTGTTTTTT.

The chain recombines TRBV18 with TRBJ2-7, with D unresolved. The CDR3 is made up of 13 amino acids. Germline assignment: CDR1 KGHSH and CDR2 LQKENI. V was trimmed by 2 bases and J by 0 bases, leaving 5 bases between them. The CDR3 sequence: CASSPDFSYEQYF. DNA of the CDR3: TGTGCCAGCTCACCAGACTTCTCCTACGAGCAGTACTTC.

This clonotype has at least ten counts. The chain uses TRBV3-2 and TRBJ1-3; the D call TRBD1 from the table was never checked on the DNA. TRBV3-2 is annotated as a pseudogene. The CDR3 runs to 16 residues. CDR3 nucleotides: TGTGCCAGCAGCCAAGAGGGTAGGGGCGCCGAAAACACCATATATTTT. Amino acid sequence: CASSQEGRGAENTIYF.

The chain uses TRBV9 and TRBJ2-2; TRBD1 aligns across 8 bases. V was pared by 4 bases and J by 6 bases, with 8 bases of the junction left unmatched. Germline V lookup: CDR1 SGDLS, CDR2 YYNGEE. There are 15 residues in the CDR3. The CDR3 bases are TGTGCCAGCAGCTCGGGACAGGACGCGGCCGGGGAGCTGTTTTTT. Protein: CASSSGQDAAGELFF.

V is TRBV20-1 and J is TRBJ2-2; D is undetermined. Germline V gene data show CDR1 as DFQATT and CDR2 as SNEGSKA (reference sequence). The CDR3 has 13 residues. V was shortened by 5 bases and J by 1 base, with 8 bases between the two germline ends. The CDR3 reads CSAATVNTGELFF. DNA of the CDR3: TGCAGTGCTGCCACTGTGAACACCGGGGAGCTGTTTTTT.